The rows below give T cell receptor beta chains drawn from one sample of a study of blood T cells in healthy people across ages. TCRdb passed the 5' RACE reads through MiXCR, listing each CDR3 protein once. The repertoire holds about a million distinct CDR3 sequences, with roughly two fifths as singletons. The sample taken for sequencing was blood. The receptor source for this set is a man aged 18-30 years in good health. Both conserved end residues are part of each CDR3. The order of the fields is V gene, D gene, J gene, clone size, CDR3 DNA, CDR3 protein. A D gene is named only where the DNA matches it firmly. Clone sizes are given selectively: once, few, many, or a class where the clone is expanded.

v_call: TRBV7-2
d_call: TRBD2
j_call: TRBJ2-3
clone_size: NA
cdr3_nt: TGTGCCAGCAGCTACCAGAGCGGGGGGGCCGTTTCAAGGACAGATACGCAGTATTTT
cdr3_aa: CASSYQSGGAVSRTDTQYF

v_call: TRBV7-2
d_call: TRBD2
j_call: TRBJ2-3
clone_size: few
cdr3_nt: TGTGCCAGCAGCTTGGCTAGCGGGGGGGCCTCAAATACGCAGTATTTT
cdr3_aa: CASSLASGGASNTQYF

v_call: TRBV29-1
d_call: NA
j_call: TRBJ1-1
clone_size: NA
cdr3_nt: TGCAGCGTTGGGTCGGCACCCCAAGCTTTCTTT
cdr3_aa: CSVGSAPQAFF

v_call: TRBV21-1
d_call: NA
j_call: TRBJ1-2
clone_size: few
cdr3_nt: TGTGCCAGCAGCATAGAAGGGTCAGACAGACGAGCTAACTATGGCTACACCTTC
cdr3_aa: CASSIEGSDRRANYGYTF

v_call: TRBV5-1
d_call: TRBD1
j_call: TRBJ2-3
clone_size: few
cdr3_nt: TGCGCCAGCAGCTCTGGTGGGACAGGGGGGACAGATACGCAGTATTTT
cdr3_aa: CASSSGGTGGTDTQYF

v_call: TRBV7-3
d_call: TRBD1
j_call: TRBJ1-2
clone_size: NA
cdr3_nt: TGTGCCAGCAGCTTCCCCGGGACAGGGAGTAACTATGGCTACACCTTC
cdr3_aa: CASSFPGTGSNYGYTF

v_call: TRBV6-2/TRBV6-3
d_call: TRBD2
j_call: TRBJ2-1
clone_size: few
cdr3_nt: TGTGCCAGCAGTTACCCTCTAGCGGGGGGTTGGAATGAGCAGTTCTTC
cdr3_aa: CASSYPLAGGWNEQFF

v_call: TRBV19
d_call: NA
j_call: TRBJ1-5
clone_size: NA
cdr3_nt: TGTGCCAGCAGTAATCTTAATCAGCCCCAGCATTTT
cdr3_aa: CASSNLNQPQHF

v_call: TRBV7-3
d_call: TRBD1
j_call: TRBJ2-5
clone_size: few
cdr3_nt: TGTGCCAGCAGCTTGATCGCAGGGGGAGAGACCCAGTACTTC
cdr3_aa: CASSLIAGGETQYF

v_call: TRBV7-2
d_call: NA
j_call: TRBJ2-5
clone_size: NA
cdr3_nt: TGTGCCAGCAGCCCCCTCGGTGTAGCGTACAATGAGCAGTACTTC
cdr3_aa: CASSPLGVAYNEQYF

v_call: TRBV5-1
d_call: NA
j_call: TRBJ2-7
clone_size: NA
cdr3_nt: TGCGCCAGCAGCAACGACAGACCATCCTACGAGCAGTACTTC
cdr3_aa: CASSNDRPSYEQYF

v_call: TRBV20-1
d_call: TRBD1
j_call: TRBJ1-1
clone_size: NA
cdr3_nt: TGCAGTGCTAGTGCAGGGGGGCGGACTGAAGCTTTCTTT
cdr3_aa: CSASAGGRTEAFF

v_call: TRBV16
d_call: NA
j_call: TRBJ1-2
clone_size: few
cdr3_nt: TGTGCCAGCAGCCAAGAAGAGGGGCCGTGGAATGGCTACACCTTC
cdr3_aa: CASSQEEGPWNGYTF

v_call: TRBV28
d_call: NA
j_call: TRBJ2-5
clone_size: few
cdr3_nt: TGTGCCAGCAGTTCCCTTGTCGGATCATGGACCCAGTACTTC
cdr3_aa: CASSSLVGSWTQYF

v_call: TRBV4-1
d_call: NA
j_call: TRBJ1-4
clone_size: NA
cdr3_nt: TGCGCCAGCAGCCAAGAGAGGTTTAATGAAAAACTGTTTTTT
cdr3_aa: CASSQERFNEKLFF

v_call: TRBV12-3/TRBV12-4
d_call: NA
j_call: TRBJ2-5
clone_size: NA
cdr3_nt: TGTGCCAGCAGTACCGGGGCTAGCCAAGAGACCCAGTACTTC
cdr3_aa: CASSTGASQETQYF

v_call: TRBV5-6
d_call: NA
j_call: TRBJ2-3
clone_size: NA
cdr3_nt: TGTGCCAGCAGCTTCCGGGACCTCAGCACAGATACGCAGTATTTT
cdr3_aa: CASSFRDLSTDTQYF

v_call: TRBV15
d_call: NA
j_call: TRBJ1-4
clone_size: NA
cdr3_nt: TGTGCCACCAGCAGAGTGGTCGGCCGGGGGAATGAAAAACTGTTTTTT
cdr3_aa: CATSRVVGRGNEKLFF

v_call: TRBV7-9
d_call: TRBD1
j_call: TRBJ1-5
clone_size: NA
cdr3_nt: TGTGCCAGCAGCCTAGGACAGGATACCTATAGCAATCAGCCCCAGCATTTT
cdr3_aa: CASSLGQDTYSNQPQHF

v_call: TRBV7-9
d_call: NA
j_call: TRBJ2-2
clone_size: NA
cdr3_nt: TGTGCCAGCAGCTTACACGGGCCGAACACCGGGGAGCTGTTTTTT
cdr3_aa: CASSLHGPNTGELFF

v_call: TRBV29-1
d_call: NA
j_call: TRBJ1-4
clone_size: few
cdr3_nt: TGCAGCGTTGAAGTGACTGAAAAACTGTTTTTT
cdr3_aa: CSVEVTEKLFF